Listed here are 19 T cell receptor beta chains from one sample, sequenced in a study of shared clonotypes between healthy human individuals (dated by TCRdb to about 2020). Library creation used the immunoSEQ multiplex PCR assay. In its TCRdb copy, this immuneACCESS table keeps in-frame sequences only and misses some clones. Where compared with another copy, unresolved V genes explain less than half of these, and the others have no known cause. The sample table holds over 150,000 clones, of which approximately 70% were seen once. Of the sample, about 9.4% falls within the top ten clones. Sequenced sample: memory CD4+ T cells sorted from blood. Read against the paper, the sample's cell subset or site label means: CD45RA-negative fraction. These receptors were obtained from a man aged 25-45 years in good health.

This clone was picked up a small number of times. Here the CDR3 DNA reads TGTGCCAGTAGTCCAATTGGGGCGTACGAGCAGTACTTC. As protein: CASSPIGAYEQYF. The chain employs TRBV19 and TRBJ2-7; weak D call: TRBD1 (5 bases). This CDR3 region has 13 residues. V gave up 5 bases and J gave up 4 bases, with 12 bases separating them. Looked up from germline, CDR1 is LNHDA and CDR2 is SQIVND (reference sequence).

The CDR3, as DNA: TGTGCCAGCAGCTTAATGGCGATACCTAGCACAGATACGCAGTATTTT. It translates to CASSLMAIPSTDTQYF. The chain has TRBV7-3 and TRBJ2-3; D gene ambiguous. This CDR3 contains 16 residues. With 1 base removed from V and 0 bases from J, the gap between germline ends came to 11 bases. Per germline, CDR1 SGHTA and CDR2 FQGTGA.

A few counts support this clone. This chain joins TRBV14 and TRBJ2-5; the D call may be TRBD1 or TRBD2 (5 bases each). The CDR3 loop spans 17 amino acids. The germline V gene has CDR1 SGHDN and CDR2 FVKESK. Trimming removed 4 bases at V and 5 bases at J, with 23 bases between. The DNA for the CDR3 is TGTGCCAGCAGCCCCTACCCGACCGCGCTGGGACGGGAGACCCAGTACTTC. It specifies CASSPYPTALGRETQYF.

The chain recombines TRBV15 with TRBJ2-1, with 7 bases matching TRBD2. CDR1 and CDR2 from the germline V gene are LNHNV and YYDKDF (reference sequence). V lost 1 base to trimming and J lost 7 bases; unmatched junction nucleotides: 7. The CDR3 loop spans 15 amino acids. The CDR3 protein is CATSRGGREKNEQFF. Written as DNA, the CDR3 is TGTGCCACCAGCAGAGGTGGGAGGGAGAAAAATGAGCAGTTCTTC.

The CDR3 region is CASRRGGGEKLFF. In nucleotides, the CDR3 is TGTGCCAGCAGAAGAGGGGGGGGTGAAAAACTGTTTTTT. J is TRBJ1-4 and V is TRBV27, with D perhaps TRBD1 (6 bases). Trimming shortened V by 6 bases and J by 7 bases, and 12 bases separated the two germline ends. This CDR3 spans 13 amino acids. Germline CDR1 reads MNHEY; CDR2 reads SMNVEV (reference sequence). The whole variable domain, filled in from reference TRBV27 and TRBJ1-4, reads EAQVTQNPRYLITVTGKKLTVTCSQNMNHEYMSWYRQDPGLGLRQIYYSMNVEVTDKGDVPEGYKVSRKEKRNFPLILESPSPNQTSLYFCASRRGGGEKLFFGSGTQLSVL.

CDR3 sequence reads: CASSGRFGNEKLFF. CDR3 DNA sequence: TGTGCCAGCAGCGGACGGTTCGGGAATGAAAAACTGTTTTTT. The chain carries TRBV7-4 and TRBJ1-4; no firm D call. CDR3 length: 14 residues. Per germline, CDR1 SGHVT and CDR2 SQSDAQ. Between the trimmed V and J ends, which lost 5 bases and 5 bases, there was a span of 12 bases.

The chain is built from TRBV28 and TRBJ1-4; no definite D call. CDR1 and CDR2 from the germline V gene are MDHEN and SYDVKM. V shed 5 bases and J shed 6 bases, with 16 bases lying between them. The CDR3 runs 15 residues. The CDR3 reads CASSPRKRGHEKLFF. The CDR3, as DNA: TGTGCCAGCAGTCCACGGAAGAGAGGCCATGAAAAACTGTTTTTT.

This clone was picked up one time. V usage is TRBV6-1 and J usage is TRBJ2-1; 9 bases map to TRBD1. Germline CDR1 and CDR2: MNHNS and SASEGT. This CDR3 region has 15 residues. Trimming cost V 5 bases and J 8 bases; bases outside gene matches: 10. For the CDR3, the DNA is TGTGCCAGCAGTCTAACAGGGGGCCTCGCCGATGAGCAGTTCTTC. Amino acid sequence: CASSLTGGLADEQFF.

This clone was picked up one time. The chain combines TRBV5-4 with TRBJ2-2; 8 nucleotides agree with TRBD1. The length of the CDR3 is 14 residues. From germline, CDR1 is SGHNT and CDR2 YYREEE (reference sequence). J lost 3 bases, V lost 3 bases, and 1 base had no gene match. CDR3 in amino acids: CASSSTGDTGELFF. In DNA, the CDR3 is TGTGCCAGCAGCTCGACAGGGGACACCGGGGAGCTGTTTTTT.

The chain uses TRBV10-3 and TRBJ2-1; no firm D call. CDR1 is ENHRY, CDR2 SYGVKD, per germline. V lost 6 bases, J lost 1 base, and 13 bases lay in between. The CDR3 is 15 amino acids. CDR3 amino acids: CAISVGVESYNEQFF. DNA of the CDR3: TGTGCCATCAGCGTGGGTGTTGAGTCCTACAATGAGCAGTTCTTC.

The rearrangement uses TRBV5-6 and TRBJ2-7; D might be TRBD1 or TRBD2, each matching 6 bases. The CDR3 extends over 14 amino acids. Germline lookup yields CDR1 SGHDT and CDR2 YYEEEE. V lost 0 bases and J lost 5, with 12 bases in between. The CDR3 protein is CASSLDPRGHEQYF. As DNA, the CDR3 is TGTGCCAGCAGCTTGGACCCTCGGGGGCACGAGCAGTACTTC.

The V and J genes are TRBV27 and TRBJ2-2; D uncertain. V shed 3 bases and J shed 5 bases, with 10 bases lying between them. Looked up from germline, CDR1 is MNHEY and CDR2 is SMNVEV (reference sequence). The CDR3 is 14 amino acids. The CDR3 nucleotides read TGTGCCAGCAGTTTGCAATTATTGACCGGGGAGCTGTTTTTT. It is translated as CASSLQLLTGELFF.

A word on this clone: One end of the junction varies from germline; a read error may be responsible. The chain employs TRBV5-1 and TRBJ2-1, with TRBD2 as a possible D gene (6 bases). CDR3 length: 16 amino acids. Germline assignment: CDR1 SGHRS and CDR2 YFSETQ. The CDR3, as DNA: TGCGCCAGCAGCTTGGGTGGATCGGAGGGCCCAACGCGGACGATCTTC. It specifies CASSLGGSEGPTRTIF. The full variable domain, in which reference TRBV5-1 and TRBJ2-1 provide the parts outside the CDR3, is KAGVTQTPRYLIKTRGQQVTLSCSPISGHRSVSWYQQTPGQGLQFLFEYFSETQRNKGNFPGRFSGRQFSNSRSEMNVSTLELGDSALYLCASSLGGSEGPTRTIFGPGTRLTVL.

The chain is built from TRBV18 and TRBJ2-1; D is ambiguous. CDR3 length: 14 residues. From germline, CDR1 is KGHSH and CDR2 LQKENI. Deletions cut 3 bases from V and 2 bases from J, with 8 bases between. The CDR3 here is CASSPTVTYNEQFF. DNA of the CDR3: TGTGCCAGCTCACCGACGGTAACCTACAATGAGCAGTTCTTC. Together with reference TRBV18 and TRBJ2-1, the CDR3 gives the full variable domain: NAGVMQNPRHLVRRRGQEARLRCSPMKGHSHVYWYRQLPEEGLKFMVYLQKENIIDESGMPKERFSAEFPKEGPSILRIQQVVRGDSAAYFCASSPTVTYNEQFFGPGTRLTVL.

This clone has a handful of counts. The chain's CDR3 is CASGLVLSGLDEQFF. The DNA of the CDR3 is TGTGCTAGTGGTTTGGTACTAAGCGGGCTCGATGAGCAGTTCTTC. The chain is built from TRBV12-5 and TRBJ2-1; D might be TRBD2 (6 bases). Germline loops: CDR1 LGHNT, CDR2 FRNRAP. V dropped 0 bases and J dropped 8 bases, with 14 bases sitting between them. The length of the CDR3 is 15 residues.

The V gene is TRBV4-3, the J gene TRBJ1-5; D not resolved. The CDR3 runs 15 residues. The germline V and J ends were trimmed by 1 base and 7 bases, with 14 bases remaining between them. Per the germline V gene, CDR1 is LGHNA and CDR2 is YSLEER. The CDR3 DNA reads TGCGCCAGCAGCCAAGCGGTCCAATCCGGACAGCCCCAGCATTTT. Translation: CASSQAVQSGQPQHF.

V gene TRBV4-1 combines with J gene TRBJ2-2; 8 bases map to TRBD1. This CDR3 is 18 amino acids long. Trimming cost V 3 bases and J 1 base; bases outside gene matches: 10. CDR1 is MGHRA and CDR2 is YSYEKL in the germline V gene. Written as DNA, the CDR3 is TGCGCCAGCAGCCAGCCCAGGGTCGGGACAGGGAACACCGGGGAGCTGTTTTTT. Amino acid sequence: CASSQPRVGTGNTGELFF.

This chain joins TRBV19 and TRBJ1-5; D possibly corresponds to TRBD1 (5 bases). The CDR3 covers 14 residues. V shed 7 bases and J shed 7 bases, with 17 bases lying between them. CDR1 and CDR2 from the germline V gene are LNHDA and SQIVND (reference sequence). CDR3 coding DNA: TGTGCCAGTACGCGGAGGGCCCGGGACCAGCCCCAGCATTTT. It translates to CASTRRARDQPQHF.

The genes are TRBV29-1 and TRBJ2-3, with TRBD2 as a possible D gene (5 bases). Trimming left V 5 bases short and J 2 bases short, with 11 bases between. Germline V gene lookup returns CDR1 SQVTM and CDR2 ANQGSEA. CDR3 length: 13 residues. The CDR3: CSVHVGNTDTQYF. The CDR3 bases are TGCAGCGTTCACGTCGGGAACACAGATACGCAGTATTTT.